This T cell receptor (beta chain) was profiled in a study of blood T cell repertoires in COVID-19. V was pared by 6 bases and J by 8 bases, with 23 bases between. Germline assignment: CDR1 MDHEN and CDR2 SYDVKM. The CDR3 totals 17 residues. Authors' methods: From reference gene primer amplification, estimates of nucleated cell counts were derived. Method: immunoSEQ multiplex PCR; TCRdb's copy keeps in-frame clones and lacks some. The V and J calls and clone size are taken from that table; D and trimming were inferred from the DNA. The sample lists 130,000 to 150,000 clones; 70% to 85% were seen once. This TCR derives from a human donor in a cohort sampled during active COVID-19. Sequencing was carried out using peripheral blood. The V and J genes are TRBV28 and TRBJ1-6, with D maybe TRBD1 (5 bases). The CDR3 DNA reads TGTGCCAGCAGCAATCAGAAAGGACACATATTTTATTCACCCCTCCACTTT. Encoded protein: CASSNQKGHIFYSPLHF.